These 17 T cell receptor beta chains came from one sample sequenced in a study of OX40 agonist ivuxolimab in advanced cancers. Sequencing was performed with immunoSEQ multiplex PCR; in TCRdb, only in-frame clones are kept and a portion is missing. The sample consists of tens of thousands of clones, approximately 80% of them appearing once. Material: CD4+ or CD8+ T cells sorted from blood, obtained in a trial of the OX40 agonist ivuxolimab. Every receptor here comes from an adult with an advanced solid tumor such as melanoma, head and neck, liver or kidney cancer.

The chain recombines TRBV6-5 with TRBJ1-3; weak D call: TRBD1 (6 bases). The germline V gene encodes CDR1 MNHEY and CDR2 SVGAGI. The CDR3 sequence is 15 residues long. Between the trimmed V and J ends, which lost 6 bases and 0 bases, there was a span of 12 bases. The chain's CDR3 is CASRPTGLSGNTIYF. The DNA for the CDR3 is TGTGCCAGCAGGCCGACAGGACTCTCTGGAAACACCATATATTTT.

J is TRBJ2-7 and V is TRBV5-1; 7 nucleotides align to TRBD1. The ends lost 4 bases at V and 4 bases at J; junction bases unmatched: 8. Germline V gives CDR1 SGHRS, CDR2 YFSETQ. The CDR3 consists of 14 residues. CDR3 sequence reads: CASSRSTGEYEQYF. The CDR3 DNA reads TGCGCCAGCAGCCGATCTACAGGGGAATACGAGCAGTACTTC.

This chain links TRBV7-3 with TRBJ2-1; D may be TRBD2 (6 bases). This CDR3 comprises 13 residues. CDR1 and CDR2 from the germline V gene are SGHTA and FQGTGA. V was shortened by 1 base and J by 10 bases, with 11 bases between the two germline ends. The CDR3 sequence: CASSLSHGGEQFF. The CDR3 bases are TGTGCCAGCAGCTTAAGTCATGGGGGGGAGCAGTTCTTC. Complete variable domain (other parts from reference TRBV7-3 and TRBJ2-1): GAGVSQTPSNKVTEKGKYVELRCDPISGHTALYWYRQSLGQGPEFLIYFQGTGAADDSGLPNDRFFAVRPEGSVSTLKIQRTERGDSAVYLCASSLSHGGEQFFGPGTRLTVL.

The V call is TRBV7-2, the J call TRBJ1-2, with D perhaps TRBD1 (6 bases). CDR1 and CDR2 from the germline V gene are SGHTA and FQGNSA. The CDR3 is 15 amino acids. V gave up 5 bases and J gave up 8 bases, with 21 bases separating them. CDR3 nucleotide sequence: TGTGCCAGCAGCACAAAATACAGGGAATTCTACGGCTACACCTTC. Its protein is CASSTKYREFYGYTF.

CDR3 nucleotides: TGTGCCAGCAGTTTAGGGACTAGCGGACACAATGAGCAGTTCTTC. This encodes CASSLGTSGHNEQFF. The genes are TRBV27 and TRBJ2-1, with 11 positions matching TRBD2. With 2 bases clipped from V and 5 bases from J, the junction kept 2 bases outside the gene matches. Germline lookup yields CDR1 MNHEY and CDR2 SMNVEV (reference sequence). The CDR3 loop spans 15 amino acids.

By share, this clone counts as medium-sized (0.01 to 0.1%). The chain has TRBV28 and TRBJ1-1; D not resolved. CDR1 and CDR2 (germline): MDHEN, SYDVKM. This CDR3 comprises 14 residues. With 6 bases removed from V and 0 bases from J, the gap between germline ends came to 11 bases. The DNA of the CDR3 is TGTGCCAGCAGGAAGGACGGGTTGAACACTGAAGCTTTCTTT. Its protein is CASRKDGLNTEAFF.

The V call is TRBV6-6, the J call TRBJ2-3; 9 bases map to TRBD1. The CDR3 runs 15 residues. CDR1 MNHNY and CDR2 SVGAGI come from the germline V gene (reference sequence). V shed 5 bases, J shed 3 bases, and the junction held 6 bases outside the gene matches. The CDR3 DNA reads as TGTGCCAGCAGTACCACAGGGGGCAGGACAGATACGCAGTATTTT. The encoded protein is CASSTTGGRTDTQYF.

The chain combines TRBV6-6 with TRBJ2-7; TRBD2 might be the D (6 bases). The V end was cut by 7 bases, the J end by 0 bases, with 13 bases between. The CDR3 spans 14 residues. Germline assignment: CDR1 MNHNY and CDR2 SVGAGI (reference sequence). As DNA, the CDR3 is TGTGCCAGCACCGTAGGAGGGAACTCCTACGAGCAGTACTTC. This codes for CASTVGGNSYEQYF.

J is TRBJ2-7 and V is TRBV30; 9 bases map to TRBD1. CDR3 length: 16 residues. V lost 2 bases to trimming and J lost 0 bases; unmatched junction nucleotides: 8. Germline V gene data show CDR1 as GTSNPN and CDR2 as SVGIG (reference sequence). The DNA for the CDR3 is TGTGCCTGGAGTACTCCGGGACAGGGCAGCTCCTACGAGCAGTACTTC. It codes for CAWSTPGQGSSYEQYF.

The chain couples TRBV28 to TRBJ2-3; D not resolved. Trimming took off 3 bases at V and 8 bases at J, with 9 bases between the two ends. Germline-derived CDR1 and CDR2 are MDHEN and SYDVKM. The CDR3 is 12 residues long. In DNA form, the CDR3 reads TGTGCCAGCAGTTTCCCTTCTAGTACGCAGTATTTT. Its translation: CASSFPSSTQYF.

The chain combines TRBV10-2 with TRBJ2-1; D might be TRBD1 (6 bases). Germline V gene data show CDR1 as WSHSY and CDR2 as SAAADI. CDR3 length equals 14 residues. The V end was cut by 5 bases, the J end by 6 bases, with 14 bases between. The CDR3 DNA is TGCGCCAGCAGTCCCCAGGGGAGCGGCAATGAGCAGTTCTTC. Encoded protein: CASSPQGSGNEQFF.

This clone was detected only a few times. This chain connects TRBV25-1 to TRBJ2-7; D is possibly TRBD1 or TRBD2 (5 bases each). Trimming pared 3 bases from V and 6 bases from J, leaving 6 bases between. The germline CDR1 and CDR2 sequences are MGHDK and SYGVNS. CDR3 length: 11 residues. CDR3 coding DNA: TGTGCCAGCAGTGAGGGACCCGAGCAGTACTTC. Translating gives CASSEGPEQYF.

J is TRBJ2-1 and V is TRBV7-3, with D possibly matching TRBD2 (5 bases). Germline CDR1 SGHTA, CDR2 FQGTGA. This CDR3 has 14 amino acids. V was trimmed by 5 bases and J by 4 bases, leaving 12 bases between them. DNA of the CDR3: TGTGCCAGCAGCCCGGACTTCCCATACAATGAGCAGTTCTTC. Protein product: CASSPDFPYNEQFF.

V and J are TRBV7-3 and TRBJ2-5; no reliable D call. The germline V gene encodes CDR1 SGHTA and CDR2 FQGTGA. V dropped 5 bases and J dropped 3 bases, with 16 bases sitting between them. This CDR3 has 15 residues. For the CDR3, the DNA is TGTGCCAGCAGCCCTATCCATGGACGAAAAGAGACCCAGTACTTC. The encoded protein is CASSPIHGRKETQYF.

This clone came up once. The chain couples TRBV28 to TRBJ1-1; no definite D call. Germline lookup yields CDR1 MDHEN and CDR2 SYDVKM. V was pared by 6 bases and J by 1 base, with 18 bases between. CDR3 length: 16 amino acids. The CDR3 sequence is CASSLGAAGGNTEAFF. CDR3 in DNA: TGTGCCAGCAGCCTTGGCGCAGCGGGTGGGAACACTGAAGCTTTCTTT. The whole variable domain, remainder taken from reference TRBV28 and TRBJ1-1, is DVKVTQSSRYLVKRTGEKVFLECVQDMDHENMFWYRQDPGLGLRLIYFSYDVKMKEKGDIPEGYSVSREKKERFSLILESASTNQTSMYLCASSLGAAGGNTEAFFGQGTRLTVV.

The rearrangement joins TRBV28 to TRBJ2-7; the D is unclear. Trimming took off 0 bases at V and 4 bases at J, with 19 bases between the two ends. The CDR3 loop spans 17 amino acids. Looked up from germline, CDR1 is MDHEN and CDR2 is SYDVKM. The CDR3 bases are TGTGCCAGCAGTTTATGGGAAACTCCCCGACTGGGGTACGAGCAGTACTTC. Protein sequence: CASSLWETPRLGYEQYF.

V usage is TRBV7-2 and J usage is TRBJ2-2; no reliable D call. The CDR3 extends over 15 amino acids. Germline CDR1 SGHTA, CDR2 FQGNSA. V lost 3 bases to trimming and J lost 3 bases, with 11 bases between them. In nucleotides, the CDR3 is TGTGCCAGCAGCTTCCGACTCGCGGACACCGGGGAGCTGTTTTTT. This translates into CASSFRLADTGELFF.